This TCR beta chain was identified in a study of early T cells in non-severe SARS-CoV-2 infection. With regard to this clonotype: What it recognizes is unknown.

Separate cDNA molecules each had unique molecular identifiers attached to them. MiXCR, run by TCRdb on the 5' RACE reads, gives a single entry per CDR3 protein. The table shows about 59,000 distinct CDR3 sequences, with approximately 13% occurring only once. The V gene lost 5 bases and the J gene lost 1 base, with 8 bases spanning the gap. Germline V CDR1 and CDR2: SQVTM, ANQGSEA. The CDR3 runs to 12 residues. Notes on the study in general: VDJdb-based annotation leaned toward anti-spike CD8 responses and missed private and CD4 specificities.

The sequenced sample was whole blood, obtained at baseline. The chain links TRBV29-1 to TRBJ2-5; D not resolved. This receptor was taken from an adult who was a healthcare worker with PCR-confirmed SARS-CoV-2 infection or an uninfected control (not recorded which). The CDR3 DNA follows: TGCAGCGTTTGGTTCAGCCAAGAGACCCAGTACTTC. This sequence encodes CSVWFSQETQYF. Supplemented by reference TRBV29-1 and TRBJ2-5, the full variable domain reads SAVISQKPSRDICQRGTSLTIQCQVDSQVTMMFWYRQQPGQSLTLIATANQGSEATYESGFVIDKFPISRPNLTFSTLTVSNMSPEDSSIYLCSVWFSQETQYFGPGTRLLVL.